Following are 30 T cell receptor beta chains from one sample sequenced in a study of CD8+CD57+ T cells in acquired aplastic anemia. Profiling of TCR beta VDJ combinations and CDR3 sequences used genomic DNA as template. In TCRdb, the reads were re-called with MiXCR into one record per CDR3 protein. This sample has hundreds of thousands of distinct CDR3 sequences, with under 80% found just once. Sequenced sample: sorted CD4+, CD8+, or CD8+CD57+ T cells (not recorded which) from PBMCs. These receptors all stem from a human donor in good health, serving as a control.

The chain has TRBV13 and TRBJ2-1; 11 bases agree with TRBD1. Germline V lookup: CDR1 PRHDT, CDR2 FYEKMQ (reference sequence). With V trimmed by 5 bases and J by 0 bases, 3 bases remained unmatched. This CDR3 contains 16 residues. The CDR3 spells CASSPGTGGSYNEQFF. CDR3 sequence (DNA): TGTGCCAGCAGCCCCGGGACAGGGGGCTCCTACAATGAGCAGTTCTTC. Using reference TRBV13 and TRBJ2-1 for the parts outside the CDR3, the full variable domain is AAGVIQSPRHLIKEKRETATLKCYPIPRHDTVYWYQQGPGQDPQFLISFYEKMQSDKGSIPDRFSAQQFSDYHSELNMSSLELGDSALYFCASSPGTGGSYNEQFFGPGTRLTVL.

The chain links TRBV7-7 to TRBJ2-5; 10 bases align to TRBD1. Trimming removed 4 bases from V and 2 bases from J; junction bases left unmatched: 4. Germline lookup yields CDR1 SSHAT and CDR2 FNYEAQ (reference sequence). The CDR3 runs to 15 residues. As DNA, the CDR3 is TGTGCCAGCAGCTACGGGACAGGGGTACAAGAGACCCAGTACTTC. Protein sequence: CASSYGTGVQETQYF.

To note about this clonotype: The conserved closing phenylalanine or tryptophan is absent in this CDR3, likely reflecting a read error. It is unclear where the CDR3 begins or ends on the DNA, so no DNA is shown, and the CDR3 is as TCRdb lists it. The chain uses TRBV5-1 and TRBJ1-6. CDR1 SGHRS and CDR2 YFSETQ come from the germline V gene. The CDR3 is 10 amino acids in total, end residues counted. CDR3 region: CASSRLVINS.

In the case of this clonotype: Sequence at one end of the junction differs from germline and may be a read error. J is TRBJ1-6 and V is TRBV19; D possibly corresponds to TRBD1 (5 bases). In germline, CDR1 is LNHDA, CDR2 SQIVND (reference sequence). CDR3 length: 14 residues. For the CDR3, the DNA is TGTGCCAGCAGCTTCGGGGGAGGCTATTCAACCCTGCACTTT. Protein: CASSFGGGYSTLHF.

Of note for this clonotype: This may stem from a read error, because a much larger clone lies one nucleotide away. This rearrangement joins TRBV6-6 to TRBJ1-4; D gene ambiguous. CDR3 length equals 14 residues. Germline assignment: CDR1 MNHNY and CDR2 SVGAGI (reference sequence). CDR3 protein: CAGSYSRSDEKLFF. The CDR3 nucleotides are TGTGCCGGCAGTTATTCCAGAAGCGATGAAAAACTGTTTTTT.

This clonotype was observed many times. This chain uses TRBV20-1 with TRBJ1-2; 9 positions match TRBD1. The CDR3 has 13 amino acids. Trimming removed 3 bases from V and 3 bases from J; junction bases left unmatched: 2. Germline V lookup: CDR1 DFQATT, CDR2 SNEGSKA (reference sequence). CDR3 DNA: TGCAGTGCTAGTAGGACAGGGGACTATGGCTACACCTTC. As protein: CSASRTGDYGYTF.

The rearrangement links TRBV20-1 to TRBJ2-2; D unclear. Germline V lookup: CDR1 DFQATT, CDR2 SNEGSKA (reference sequence). V lost 2 bases and J 2 bases, leaving 3 bases between the germline ends. This CDR3 contains 12 residues. The CDR3 sequence is CSARNNTGELFF. DNA for the CDR3: TGCAGTGCTAGAAACAACACCGGGGAGCTGTTTTTT.

Regarding this clonotype: At one end the junction does not follow the germline gene, possibly because of a read error. V usage is TRBV2 and J usage is TRBJ2-7; D possibly corresponds to TRBD2 (5 bases). CDR1 is SNHLY, CDR2 FYNNEI, per germline. This CDR3 has 16 amino acids. The CDR3 here is CASSLATTMSRYAQYF. CDR3 nucleotides: TGTGCCAGCAGCTTAGCGACTACCATGTCCCGTTACGCGCAGTACTTC.

The chain combines TRBV7-2 with TRBJ1-6, with 7 bases that match TRBD1. This CDR3 comprises 14 residues. J gave up 11 bases and V 2 bases, and 6 bases lay outside the gene matches. Looked up from germline, CDR1 is SGHTA and CDR2 is FQGNSA. CDR3 sequence reads: CASSLTGEWTPLHF. The CDR3 DNA sequence: TGTGCCAGCAGCTTAACAGGGGAGTGGACACCCCTCCACTTT.

To note about this clonotype: No conserved phenylalanine or tryptophan ends this CDR3, so it is likely a read error. The chain carries TRBV7-2 and TRBJ1-1; no clear D. CDR3 length: 13 amino acids. The germline V gene has CDR1 SGHTA and CDR2 FQGNSA. V lost 11 bases, J lost 9 bases, and 22 bases lay in between. The CDR3 DNA sequence: TGTGCCGGCGGCACAGACCCGAACCATAAAGCTTTCTAT. It is translated as CAGGTDPNHKAFY.

Concerning this clonotype itself: A much larger clone lies a single base off, so this may be a read error. This sequence joins TRBV20-1 and TRBJ2-5, with D perhaps being TRBD1 or TRBD2 (6 bases each). From germline, CDR1 is DFQATT and CDR2 SNEGSKA (reference sequence). CDR3 size: 16 residues. The CDR3 loop reads CSAHKGGRTDIETQCF. The CDR3 bases are TGCAGTGCCCACAAGGGGGGCCGGACCGATATTGAGACCCAGTGCTTC.

This clonotype has a single count. The chain's CDR3 is CASSALAGGPYPYGYTF. CDR3 coding DNA: TGTGCCAGCAGTGCTCTAGCGGGGGGGCCCTATCCCTATGGCTACACCTTC. This chain connects TRBV2 to TRBJ1-2, with D possibly being TRBD1 (6 bases). V was cut by 4 bases and J by 4 bases, with 22 bases left in between. The CDR3 has 17 residues. Germline CDR1 reads SNHLY; CDR2 reads FYNNEI.

This clonotype was seen more than once but under ten times. The chain recombines TRBV7-8 with TRBJ2-7; 8 positions match TRBD1. The CDR3 spans 17 residues. Unmatched junction bases numbered 17, after V lost 5 bases and J lost 5 bases. Germline CDR1 SGHVS, CDR2 FQNEAQ. DNA of the CDR3: TGTGCCAGCAGCCCCCACCTCCGACAGGGGATGTGGAACGAGCAGTACTTC. The encoded protein is CASSPHLRQGMWNEQYF.

V gene TRBV12-3 or TRBV12-4 combines with J gene TRBJ1-2; TRBD1 is a possible D gene (6 bases). The CDR3 covers 14 residues. Between the trimmed V and J ends, which lost 5 bases and 6 bases, there was a span of 16 bases. The CDR3 DNA reads TGTGCCAGCAGTGTTGTGGGACAACGCGATGGCTACACCTTC. It is translated as CASSVVGQRDGYTF.

The DNA for the CDR3 is TGCAGTGCTCCAGGACAGAAAATCTACGAGCAGTACTTC. Residues: CSAPGQKIYEQYF. This rearrangement joins TRBV20-1 to TRBJ2-7; TRBD1 is a possible D gene (6 bases). The germline gives CDR1 DFQATT, CDR2 SNEGSKA (reference sequence). Trimming stripped 5 bases from V and 3 bases from J, with 14 bases between. CDR3 length: 13 residues.

Concerning this clonotype: A junction end diverges from the germline sequence, so it may reflect a read error. J is TRBJ1-4 and V is TRBV18; no firm D call. Germline-derived CDR1 and CDR2 are KGHSH and LQKENI. There are 15 residues in the CDR3. Written as DNA, the CDR3 is TGTGCCAGCTCACCAGCACCCACCGATAATGAAAAACTGTCTTTT. Its protein is CASSPAPTDNEKLSF.

The CDR3 here is CASRDKGLLHF. CDR3 bases: TGTGCCAGCAGAGATAAGGGTCTCCTCCACTTT. The V and J genes are TRBV2 and TRBJ1-6; D call uncertain. The germline V and J ends were trimmed by 6 bases and 15 bases, with 12 bases remaining between them. Per germline, CDR1 SNHLY and CDR2 FYNNEI. The CDR3 runs 11 residues.

There are many counts of this clonotype. The chain carries TRBV5-8 and TRBJ2-5, with 10 bases lining up with TRBD2. This CDR3 spans 15 amino acids. Germline CDR1 reads SGHTS; CDR2 reads YDEGEE. The V and J ends lost 4 bases and 3 bases, in that order; junction bases with no gene match: 6. CDR3 DNA sequence: TGTGCCAGCAGCACCAGGACTAGCGGAAAAGAGACCCAGTACTTC. Its translation is CASSTRTSGKETQYF.

The gene calls are TRBV5-1 and TRBJ1-2; no definite D call. The CDR3 length is 16 residues. The V and J ends lost 1 base and 2 bases respectively, with 15 bases between them. Germline V CDR1 and CDR2: SGHRS, YFSETQ. The CDR3 protein is CASSLIGEGGNYGYTF. The CDR3 nucleotides are TGCGCCAGCAGCTTGATCGGGGAAGGTGGGAACTATGGCTACACCTTC. Supplemented by reference TRBV5-1 and TRBJ1-2, the full variable domain reads KAGVTQTPRYLIKTRGQQVTLSCSPISGHRSVSWYQQTPGQGLQFLFEYFSETQRNKGNFPGRFSGRQFSNSRSEMNVSTLELGDSALYLCASSLIGEGGNYGYTFGSGTRLTVV.

This clonotype was recorded a few times. The V gene is TRBV27, the J gene TRBJ2-7, with D tentatively TRBD1 or TRBD2 (5 bases each). Trimming took 6 bases from V and 1 from J, leaving 19 bases between them. This CDR3 comprises 16 residues. CDR1 and CDR2 (germline): MNHEY, SMNVEV (reference sequence). CDR3 protein: CASSLRIRGGSYEQYF. The CDR3 DNA sequence: TGTGCCAGCAGCTTACGAATCCGGGGCGGTTCCTACGAGCAGTACTTC.

The CDR3 DNA follows: TGCAGCGCGGGACAGGGGGCTGTTGAAGCTTTCTTT. Protein sequence: CSAGQGAVEAFF. V and J are TRBV29-1 and TRBJ1-1, with TRBD1 identical over 12 bases. Looked up from germline, CDR1 is SQVTM and CDR2 is ANQGSEA. The CDR3 is 12 amino acids. The trim removed 7 bases at V and 7 bases at J, leaving 4 bases unmatched.

A remark on this clonotype: One end of the junction is discordant with germline, which a read error may explain. The chain recombines TRBV10-3 with TRBJ1-6; D remains ambiguous. Germline assignment: CDR1 ENHRY and CDR2 SYGVKD. This CDR3 has 15 amino acids. CDR3 nucleotide sequence: TGTGCCTTCAGGCAACTGTCCGCGGATAATTCACCCCTCCACTTT. This sequence encodes CAFRQLSADNSPLHF.

This rearrangement joins TRBV7-9 to TRBJ1-2; no clear D gene. The V gene's germline CDR1 is SEHNR and CDR2 FQNEAQ (reference sequence). V was cut by 5 bases and J by 1 base, with 14 bases left in between. This CDR3 has 15 amino acids. This chain's CDR3 is CASSPRVGSNYGYTF. The CDR3, as DNA: TGTGCCAGCAGCCCAAGGGTCGGCAGTAACTATGGCTACACCTTC.

The genes are TRBV12-3 or TRBV12-4 and TRBJ2-1; 8 bases are shared with TRBD2. The CDR3 extends over 15 amino acids. The V gene end was trimmed by 6 bases and the J gene end by 6 bases; junction bases not matched to a gene: 10. The CDR3 here is CASSITGTSFNEQFF. CDR3 DNA: TGTGCCAGCAGCATAACAGGGACTAGTTTCAATGAGCAGTTCTTC.

V gene TRBV20-1 combines with J gene TRBJ1-2, with no clear D. This CDR3 comprises 13 residues. Germline CDR1 reads DFQATT; CDR2 reads SNEGSKA (reference sequence). The germline V and J ends were trimmed by 3 bases and 7 bases, with 15 bases remaining between them. The CDR3 DNA reads TGCAGTGCTAGGCCTAGTGCCTCCGGTGGCTACACCTTC. Protein product: CSARPSASGGYTF.

The sample holds many counts of this clonotype. This chain joins TRBV13 and TRBJ2-5; TRBD2 matches at 9 bases. Germline V gene lookup returns CDR1 PRHDT and CDR2 FYEKMQ (reference sequence). The junction had 11 bases not matched to a gene; V was cut back by 5 bases and J by 7 bases. The CDR3 runs 15 residues. The CDR3 DNA follows: TGTGCCAGCAGCCCGCCTAGCGGGGAAGTCGGGACCCAGTACTTC. Translation gives CASSPPSGEVGTQYF.

This chain links TRBV2 with TRBJ2-1; D is unresolved. From germline, CDR1 is SNHLY and CDR2 FYNNEI. This CDR3 is 15 amino acids long. V was clipped by 10 bases and J by 16 bases, with 32 bases between them. Here the CDR3 reads CATSTSMVGISRRFF. CDR3 DNA sequence: TGTGCCACCAGCACCTCGATGGTAGGCATTTCCAGACGCTTCTTC.

This clonotype came up a few times. The rearrangement uses TRBV20-1 and TRBJ2-3, with 7 bases fitting TRBD2. This CDR3 has 12 residues. The J segment lost 4 bases and the V segment lost 6 bases, leaving 4 bases of the junction unmatched. The germline gives CDR1 DFQATT, CDR2 SNEGSKA (reference sequence). The CDR3 region has the DNA TGCAGTGCCCAACTAGCGTCAGATACGCAGTATTTT. Translated: CSAQLASDTQYF.

On this clonotype itself: An end of the junction does not agree with germline; a read error may underlie this. This chain uses TRBV15 with TRBJ1-2, with no clear D. CDR3 length equals 15 residues. Germline V lookup: CDR1 LNHNV, CDR2 YYDKDF (reference sequence). This CDR3 reads CASSRGPVGNYGYNF. In nucleotides, the CDR3 is TGTGCTAGCAGCCGAGGACCGGTTGGGAACTATGGCTACAACTTC.

The CDR3 DNA reads as TGTGCCAGCAGCCACAACCCGGGTAGTCGGGGGGAGACCTACAATGAGCAGTTCTTC. Its translation: CASSHNPGSRGETYNEQFF. V gene TRBV7-3 combines with J gene TRBJ2-1; the match to TRBD2 covers 7 bases. Germline lookup yields CDR1 SGHTA and CDR2 FQGTGA. The V and J ends lost 5 bases and 2 bases, in that order; junction bases with no gene match: 18. The CDR3 runs 19 residues.